This entry lists 21 T cell receptor beta chains sequenced from one sample in a study of blood T cells in healthy people across ages. A sample-barcoded 5' primer and a J-beta primer mix were used in a second PCR of roughly 7 to 11 cycles. TCRdb reanalysed the 5' RACE reads using MiXCR and keeps one entry per CDR3 protein. This table has 1.5 million to 2 million distinct CDR3 sequences, roughly 30% appearing once. The specimen was blood. These receptors all come from a woman in her 30s in good health.

The genes are TRBV3-1 and TRBJ2-7, with 9 bases lining up with TRBD1. Trimming took 4 bases from V and 5 from J; bases not matched to a gene: 9. CDR3 length: 15 residues. The germline gives CDR1 LGHDT, CDR2 YNNKEL (reference sequence). CDR3 DNA: TGTGCCAGCAGCCCCGGGACAGGGAGTTCGGACGAGCAGTACTTC. Amino acids: CASSPGTGSSDEQYF.

At least ten counts were recorded for this clonotype. Relative to the germline gene, one junction end is altered; a read error may explain this. The chain couples TRBV18 to TRBJ1-1; D remains ambiguous. Germline V gene data show CDR1 as KGHSH and CDR2 as LQKENI. The CDR3 has 14 amino acids. This CDR3 is CASSPLGRNTEAFF. DNA for the CDR3: TGCGCCAGCAGCCCTTTGGGGAGGAACACTGAAGCTTTCTTT.

To note about this clonotype: Compared with germline, one end of the junction differs, possibly owing to a read error. The chain carries TRBV10-3 and TRBJ2-3, with 7 bases aligning to TRBD1. Looked up from germline, CDR1 is ENHRY and CDR2 is SYGVKD. CDR3 length: 13 residues. In DNA form, the CDR3 reads TGTGCCATCGGTGAGTCACAGGGGGATACGCAGTATTTT. Its translation: CAIGESQGDTQYF.

This clonotype came up a few times. CDR3 sequence reads: CATRAGVPGLAGGRIRENEQFF. CDR3 DNA sequence: TGTGCCACCAGAGCAGGGGTTCCGGGACTAGCGGGAGGGCGAATTAGAGAGAATGAGCAGTTCTTC. The rearrangement links TRBV24-1 to TRBJ2-1; 16 positions agree with TRBD2. The CDR3 extends over 22 amino acids. V was clipped by 7 bases and J by 7 bases; unmatched bases: 24. From germline, CDR1 is KGHDR and CDR2 SFDVKD.

This clonotype was observed a few times. The V and J genes are TRBV20-1 and TRBJ1-6; the D gene is possibly TRBD1 (5 bases). Per the germline V gene, CDR1 is DFQATT and CDR2 is SNEGSKA (reference sequence). The length of the CDR3 is 14 residues. The ends were cut back, 1 base at V and 6 bases at J, with 10 bases in the middle. CDR3 sequence reads: CSARVGGTNSPLHF. In DNA form, the CDR3 reads TGCAGTGCTAGAGTGGGGGGTACTAATTCACCCCTCCACTTT.

This rearrangement joins TRBV6-2 or TRBV6-3 to TRBJ2-5; D is uncertain. This CDR3 is built from 13 residues. V dropped 6 bases and J dropped 3 bases, with 11 bases sitting between them. In germline, CDR1 is MNHEY, CDR2 SVGEGT. CDR3 bases: TGTGCCAGCAGATCGACTGGGGAAGAGACCCAGTACTTC. This codes for CASRSTGEETQYF.

On this clonotype: One junction end disagrees with the germline gene, perhaps due to a read error. This chain uses TRBV12-3 or TRBV12-4 with TRBJ2-3; 7 nucleotides match TRBD2. CDR3 length equals 17 residues. DNA for the CDR3: TGTGCCAGCAGCCCCGTTAGCGGGCAAGCTAGCACAGATGCGCAGTATTTT. Encoded protein: CASSPVSGQASTDAQYF.

This rearrangement joins TRBV10-3 to TRBJ2-5, with 12 bases matching TRBD1. The CDR3 is 15 residues long. The ends lost 4 bases at V and 5 bases at J; junction bases unmatched: 5. Germline V gives CDR1 ENHRY, CDR2 SYGVKD. CDR3 amino acids: CAISAGQGAAETQYF. In DNA form, the CDR3 reads TGTGCCATCAGTGCGGGACAGGGGGCCGCGGAGACCCAGTACTTC.

The gene calls are TRBV2 and TRBJ2-5; D is unclear. This CDR3 is built from 13 residues. Between the trimmed V and J ends, which lost 6 bases and 5 bases, there was a span of 13 bases. CDR1 is SNHLY, CDR2 FYNNEI, per germline. The CDR3 is CASSALGAETQYF. In nucleotides, the CDR3 is TGTGCCAGCAGCGCCCTAGGAGCCGAGACCCAGTACTTC.

Notes on this clonotype: It may be a read error: a sequence one base away is much more abundant. The chain links TRBV20-1 to TRBJ2-5; TRBD2 agrees at 8 bases. The junction had 9 bases not matched to a gene; V was cut back by 1 base and J by 2 bases. Looked up from germline, CDR1 is DFQATT and CDR2 is SNEGSKA (reference sequence). CDR3 size: 16 residues. The chain's CDR3 is CSARGAGLAGQETQYF. The CDR3 region has the DNA TGCAGTGCTAGAGGTGCCGGATTAGCGGGACAAGAGACCCAGTACTTC.

The gene calls are TRBV27 and TRBJ1-1, with TRBD1 identical over 10 bases. The CDR3 has 16 residues. Germline V lookup: CDR1 MNHEY, CDR2 SMNVEV (reference sequence). Trimming removed 5 bases from V and 4 bases from J; junction bases left unmatched: 10. Here the CDR3 reads CASSIFPGQGSTEAFF. As DNA, the CDR3 is TGTGCCAGCAGTATCTTCCCGGGACAGGGGAGCACTGAAGCTTTCTTT.

This clonotype was observed many times. The rearrangement joins TRBV6-5 to TRBJ2-5; 7 bases fit TRBD2. V dropped 0 bases and J dropped 5; count of bases not matched to a gene: 6. The CDR3 sequence is 15 residues long. Per the germline V gene, CDR1 is MNHEY and CDR2 is SVGAGI. The CDR3 DNA reads TGTGCCAGCAGTTACTCCCTAGGAGCGGGGGAGACCCAGTACTTC. This codes for CASSYSLGAGETQYF.

The chain employs TRBV7-9 and TRBJ2-3; D may be TRBD1 (5 bases). V lost 3 bases and J lost 3, with 13 bases in between. Per germline, CDR1 SEHNR and CDR2 FQNEAQ (reference sequence). The CDR3 covers 15 residues. CDR3: CASSFFRAPTDTQYF. CDR3 bases: TGTGCCAGCAGCTTTTTCAGGGCTCCAACAGATACGCAGTATTTT. Full variable domain (outside the CDR3, taken from reference TRBV7-9 and TRBJ2-3): DTGVSQNPRHKITKRGQNVTFRCDPISEHNRLYWYRQTLGQGPEFLTYFQNEAQLEKSRLLSDRFSAERPKGSFSTLEIQRTEQGDSAMYLCASSFFRAPTDTQYFGPGTRLTVL.

The gene calls are TRBV11-3 and TRBJ2-3; 7 bases match TRBD2. V shed 4 bases and J 14 bases; nucleotides not matched to a gene: 12. The CDR3 totals 13 residues. From germline, CDR1 is SGHNT and CDR2 YENEEA. The CDR3 loop is CASSSGLEAGLYF. The CDR3 nucleotides read TGTGCCAGCAGCTCCGGACTAGAGGCTGGTCTGTATTTT.

The chain recombines TRBV14 with TRBJ2-3, with D unresolved. The CDR3 extends over 15 amino acids. V lost 2 bases and J lost 5, with 14 bases in between. CDR1 SGHDN and CDR2 FVKESK come from the germline V gene. CDR3 nucleotide sequence: TGTGCCAGCAGCCAAAGTGACTCTCCCAAAGATACGCAGTATTTT. This translates into CASSQSDSPKDTQYF.

The chain couples TRBV7-8 to TRBJ2-5; TRBD2 is a possible D gene (6 bases). The J call may be faulty, since TRBJ2-7 better matches the DNA end. The CDR3 is 16 amino acids. From germline, CDR1 is SGHVS and CDR2 FQNEAQ. The CDR3: CASSPLLTGEAYEQYF. The DNA of the CDR3 is TGTGCCAGCAGCCCTCTCTTGACCGGGGAGGCCTACGAGCAGTACTTC.

In its sample, this clonotype was seen a few times. V and J are TRBV6-6 and TRBJ2-5; 9 bases align to TRBD1. CDR3 length: 16 amino acids. Trimming removed 6 bases from V and 3 bases from J; junction bases left unmatched: 11. Germline values: CDR1 MNHNY, CDR2 SVGAGI (reference sequence). The CDR3 nucleotides are TGTGCCAGCAGCACCCTGCCGGGGACAGGGAAAGAGACCCAGTACTTC. This translates into CASSTLPGTGKETQYF.

As regards this clonotype: This clone may be a read error of a much larger clone one base away. The chain combines TRBV20-1 with TRBJ2-7; D might be TRBD1 (6 bases). The CDR3 length is 15 residues. V dropped 6 bases and J dropped 7 bases, with 25 bases sitting between them. Germline CDR1 DFQATT, CDR2 SNEGSKA (reference sequence). The CDR3 DNA sequence: TGCAGTGCCCTGTCTCTCCGGGGACAATACAATGAGCAGTACTTC. Its translation is CSALSLRGQYNEQYF.

The table lists this clonotype with a few counts. The chain is built from TRBV5-1 and TRBJ2-7, with 7 positions matching TRBD2. V shed 5 bases, J shed 3 bases, and the junction held 11 bases outside the gene matches. The germline V gene has CDR1 SGHRS and CDR2 YFSETQ. The CDR3 consists of 15 residues. The CDR3 loop is CASRQAGGGIYEQYF. Written as DNA, the CDR3 is TGCGCCAGCAGACAAGCTGGGGGGGGAATCTACGAGCAGTACTTC.

The CDR3 nucleotides read TGTGCCAGCAGTTGGGCAGGAGCTAACACTGAAGCTTTCTTT. This translates into CASSWAGANTEAFF. The rearrangement uses TRBV27 and TRBJ1-1; D uncertain. From germline, CDR1 is MNHEY and CDR2 SMNVEV (reference sequence). This CDR3 comprises 14 residues. The germline V and J ends were trimmed by 4 bases and 2 bases, with 11 bases remaining between them.

In this sample, this clonotype turned up a few times. The rearrangement joins TRBV12-3 or TRBV12-4 to TRBJ2-5; D perhaps matches TRBD1 (7 bases). The CDR3 is 16 residues long. Trimming took off 6 bases at V and 4 bases at J, with 21 bases between the two ends. CDR3: CASSRAPGGLVETQYF. DNA for the CDR3: TGTGCCAGCAGCCGCGCCCCAGGGGGGTTGGTAGAGACCCAGTACTTC.